This TCR beta chain stems from a study of Ad26.COV2.S vaccination and SARS-CoV-2 variants. About the study: Donor participated within the Ad26.COV2.S arm of the COV1001 trial. The study gave Ad26.COV2.S intramuscularly, once or twice 56 days apart. Study-level findings and limits: Similar non-spike TCR breadth was seen in vaccine and placebo recipients.

Treatment in this sample: 19 received Ad26.COV2.S at low or high dose, single or two shots; about 5 received placebo; per-sample allocation not given. Day 63 after the first vaccine or placebo injection was the time point for sampling. An Ad26 vector carrying the Wuhan-strain SARS-CoV-2 spike served as the vaccine. About this clone: Its antigen is as yet unknown.

CDR1 and CDR2 from the germline V gene are GTSNPN and SVGIG (reference sequence). Trimming pared 5 bases from V and 1 base from J, leaving 11 bases between. This CDR3 contains 13 residues. TCRdb keeps only in-frame clones here, not all; method: immunoSEQ multiplex PCR. The table has some 350,000 clones, 75% to 90% seen once. This TCR was recovered from a person aged 18-65 years who received the Ad26.COV2.S COVID-19 vaccine or a placebo. The source was peripheral blood, collected in a trial of Ad26.COV2.S vaccine versus placebo. The chain has TRBV30 and TRBJ1-1, with D possibly TRBD1 on 6 matching bases. The DNA for the CDR3 is TGTGCCTGGGTAGGACAGTCGAACACTGAAGCTTTCTTT. Translated: CAWVGQSNTEAFF.